This T cell receptor (beta chain) emerged from a study of cytotoxic CD8 clonotypes in ibrutinib-treated CLL. Study background: The samples contained hundreds of thousands of productive templates on average. They also contained an average of about 100,000 productive rearrangements.

Study results and limitations: Clonality went up at ibrutinib response and then declined back toward baseline at progression. Public clonotypes, rarely seen, contracted or held steady on treatment.

Assay: immunoSEQ multiplex PCR; the TCRdb copy retains only in-frame clones and omits some. Among more than 200,000 clones listed, 70% were seen once. Remarks on this clone: Its cognate antigen is unknown. Different DNA sequences within this sample yield the same CDR3.

CDR3 length equals 13 residues. The germline V gene has CDR1 MNHEY and CDR2 SMNVEV (reference sequence). V dropped 5 bases and J dropped 4; count of bases not matched to a gene: 5. V usage is TRBV27 and J usage is TRBJ2-7; 7 bases fit TRBD1. The sequenced sample was PBMCs, obtained after 24 months of ibrutinib treatment. The sequence came from a human donor with chronic lymphocytic leukemia. The CDR3 coding sequence is TGTGCCAGCAGTCTGACAGGGTCGTACGAGCAGTACTTC. Protein: CASSLTGSYEQYF.